This T cell receptor (beta chain) comes out of a study of blood T cell repertoires in COVID-19. Turning to the study itself: From T cells, B-cell-depleted T cells, or PBMCs came the material, which was cDNA or gDNA.

Per the authors' pipeline: Reference gene primer amplification gave estimated nucleated cell counts. Here immunoSEQ multiplex PCR was the method, and the copy in TCRdb shows in-frame clones only, minus some. The DNA was the basis for D and trimming; V, J and clone size are from that table. The repertoire has about 210,000 clones, almost 85% of them found once; the top ten carry approximately 12%. This CDR3 has 14 residues. Deletions cut 3 bases from V and 2 bases from J, with 6 bases between. Germline lookup yields CDR1 SGHRS and CDR2 YFSETQ. The material sequenced was peripheral blood. The rearrangement uses TRBV5-1 and TRBJ2-6, with D unclear. This TCR came from a woman in her 40s with acute or convalescent COVID-19. The CDR3 bases are TGCGCCAGCAGCTCTCAGACTGGGGCCAACGTCCTGACTTTC. This sequence encodes CASSSQTGANVLTF.